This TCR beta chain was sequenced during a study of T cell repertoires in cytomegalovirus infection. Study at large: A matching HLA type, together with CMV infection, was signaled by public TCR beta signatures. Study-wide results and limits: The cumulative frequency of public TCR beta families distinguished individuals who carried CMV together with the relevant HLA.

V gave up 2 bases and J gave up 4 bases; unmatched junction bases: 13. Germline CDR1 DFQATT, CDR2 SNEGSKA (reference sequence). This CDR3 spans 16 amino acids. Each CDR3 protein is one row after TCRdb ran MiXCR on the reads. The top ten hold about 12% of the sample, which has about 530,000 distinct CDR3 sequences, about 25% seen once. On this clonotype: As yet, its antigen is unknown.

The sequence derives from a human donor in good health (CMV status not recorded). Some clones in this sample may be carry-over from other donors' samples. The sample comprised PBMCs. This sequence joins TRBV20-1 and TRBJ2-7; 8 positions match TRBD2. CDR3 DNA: TGCAGTGCTAGATCCTCCATCAGTAGCGGGATGTACGAGCAGTACTTC. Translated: CSARSSISSGMYEQYF.